Listed below are T cell receptor beta chains from one sample, sequenced in a study of control samples from healthy donors and cancer patients. The protocol was immunoSEQ multiplex PCR, while the TCRdb copy is restricted to in-frame clones and leaves out a portion. The data show around 90,000 clones, 86% seen once. The specimen was blood. These receptors were obtained from a man aged 30 to 45 in good health. The CDR3 runs from the conserved cysteine through the conserved F or W. Each record gives: V gene, clone size, J gene, D gene, CDR3 DNA, CDR3 protein. The D gene is left open where the match is weak. Not every row has a clone size; where given, it reads once, few, many or a size class.

TRBV11-3	.	TRBJ1-1	.	TGTGCCAGCAGCTTAGGAGCCGGACAGAGTAACACTGAAGCTTTCTTT	CASSLGAGQSNTEAFF
TRBV4-1	.	TRBJ1-4	.	TGCGCCAGCAGCCGGGGGGCTAATGAAAAACTGTTTTTT	CASSRGANEKLFF
TRBV5-1	.	TRBJ1-1	TRBD1	TGCGCCAGCAGCTGGACAGGGATAACTGAAGCTTTCTTT	CASSWTGITEAFF
TRBV6-6	.	TRBJ1-5	.	TGTGCCAGCAGTTACTCGGGACGGAACAATCAGCCCCAGCATTTT	CASSYSGRNNQPQHF
TRBV29-1	.	TRBJ1-6	.	TGCAGCGTTGGAGAGCAGGGAGGTTCACCCCTCCACTTT	CSVGEQGGSPLHF
TRBV3-1/TRBV3-2	.	TRBJ2-5	.	TGTGCCAGCAGCCAAGATCCGGCAAGCCAAGAGACCCAGTACTTC	CASSQDPASQETQYF
TRBV5-1	.	TRBJ1-2	TRBD1	TGCGCCAGCAGCGGCGGGACAGGGGGCGGAAACTATGGCTACACCTTC	CASSGGTGGGNYGYTF
TRBV9	.	TRBJ2-3	TRBD1	TGTGCCAGCAGCGCCAGGGGGACGTGGACAGATACGCAGTATTTT	CASSARGTWTDTQYF
TRBV6-5	once	TRBJ2-7	TRBD1	TGTGCCAGCACCTCGACAGGGTTAAGGTCCTACGAGCAGTACTTC	CASTSTGLRSYEQYF
TRBV9	.	TRBJ1-2	TRBD1	TGTGCCAGCAGCCAGAGGGACAGGGGTAACTATGGCTACACCTTC	CASSQRDRGNYGYTF
TRBV7-2	.	TRBJ2-5	.	TGTGCCAGCAGCTTCCTAACGACAGGGAGGATTGAGACCCAGTACTTC	CASSFLTTGRIETQYF
TRBV19	once	TRBJ2-2	.	TGTGCCAGTAGTATATACGGGTATGGAGCCGGGGAGCTGTTTTTT	CASSIYGYGAGELFF
TRBV27	.	TRBJ2-5	.	TGTGCCAGCAGTCCATGGAACCAAGAGACCCAGTACTTC	CASSPWNQETQYF
TRBV28	.	TRBJ2-1	.	TGTGCCAGCAGTTTCCCTGGCTGGAGGGGGGAAGATGAGCAGTTCTTC	CASSFPGWRGEDEQFF
TRBV19	.	TRBJ1-5	TRBD1	TGTGCCAGTACCATTAAGGGACAGGGCCCAACTTATAGCAATCAGCCCCAGCATTTT	CASTIKGQGPTYSNQPQHF
TRBV7-9	once	TRBJ2-2	.	TGTGCCAGCAGCTTAAGTACCGGGGAGCTGTTTTTT	CASSLSTGELFF
TRBV7-8	.	TRBJ1-5	.	TGTGCCAGCAGCCCGGACAAGGGAAGGCCCCAGCATTTT	CASSPDKGRPQHF
TRBV7-8	.	TRBJ1-3	.	TGTGCCAGCAGCTTAGGAGGGGACACTGGAAACACCATATATTTT	CASSLGGDTGNTIYF
TRBV3-1/TRBV3-2	.	TRBJ2-6	.	TGTGCCAGCAGCCATCACCGATCTGGGGCCAACGTCCTGACTTTC	CASSHHRSGANVLTF
TRBV2	.	TRBJ1-1	TRBD1	TGTGCCACCCTGACAGGGTATAACACTGAAGCTTTCTTT	CATLTGYNTEAFF
TRBV6-1	.	TRBJ2-7	.	TGTGCCAGCAGTGAAGCGAATGGGTCTGGCGAGCAGTACTTC	CASSEANGSGEQYF
TRBV15	once	TRBJ2-5	.	TGTGCCACCAGCAGAGAGAGAATAGGGGGGCAGGAGACCCAGTACTTC	CATSRERIGGQETQYF
TRBV7-2	.	TRBJ1-2	.	TGTGCCAGCAGCTTAGCGATAGAAGGGTATGGCTACACCTTC	CASSLAIEGYGYTF
TRBV14	.	TRBJ1-1	TRBD1	TGTGCCAGCAGCCAGAGCAGGGGGCGGGGGACTGAAGCTTTCTTT	CASSQSRGRGTEAFF
TRBV19	.	TRBJ1-5	.	TGTGCCAGTAGTAGCAATCAGCCCCAGCATTTT	CASSSNQPQHF
TRBV7-9	.	TRBJ2-5	.	TGTGCCAGCAGCTCCCGAATGGGGGAGACCCAGTACTTC	CASSSRMGETQYF
TRBV5-1	.	TRBJ2-2	.	TGCGCCAGCAGATGGGTCCCGGCGAACACCGGGGAGCTGTTTTTT	CASRWVPANTGELFF
TRBV10-3	.	TRBJ1-5	.	TGTGCCATCAGTGATTTGAGACAGCCCCAGCATTTT	CAISDLRQPQHF
TRBV10-2	once	TRBJ2-5	.	TGCGCCAGCCTCTCCGGGGGCCAAGAGACCCAGTACTTC	CASLSGGQETQYF
TRBV10-2	few	TRBJ1-1	.	TGCGCCAGCAGTGAAGGAGGAGGGAACACTGAAGCTTTCTTT	CASSEGGGNTEAFF
TRBV19	.	TRBJ1-3	.	TGTGCCAGTATGGGCAGGGCCTCTGGAAACACCATATATTTT	CASMGRASGNTIYF
TRBV3-1/TRBV3-2	.	TRBJ2-1	TRBD2	TGTGCCAGCAGCCAAACTAGCGGGGGGCCGCCCTACAATGAGCAGTTCTTC	CASSQTSGGPPYNEQFF
TRBV27	.	TRBJ1-5	TRBD1	TGTGCCAGCAGTTTCTCGACAGGGGGCGGAAATCAGCCCCAGCATTTT	CASSFSTGGGNQPQHF
TRBV20-1	.	TRBJ1-2	.	TGCAGTGCTAGAGAAAGCGGCTACACCTTC	CSARESGYTF
TRBV5-1	.	TRBJ1-1	.	TGCGCCAGCAGCTTGGGATTGGGGGCGACAGCCCTGAGGGGAGACACTGAAGCTTTCTTT	CASSLGLGATALRGDTEAFF
TRBV7-9	.	TRBJ1-4	TRBD1	TGTGCCAGCAGCAGCCCCGGGACAGGTGAAAAACTGTTTTTT	CASSSPGTGEKLFF
TRBV25-1	.	TRBJ1-4	.	TGTGCCAGCAGTGAATCGGGGGTAGTCCATGAAAAACTGTTTTTT	CASSESGVVHEKLFF
TRBV3-1/TRBV3-2	.	TRBJ2-3	TRBD2	TGTGCCAGCAGCCAAGATCTAGGGCTAGCGGGGGCCTTCACAGATACGCAGTATTTT	CASSQDLGLAGAFTDTQYF
TRBV5-1	.	TRBJ2-3	.	TGCGCCAGCAGCCTGGGAGAGCGCACAGATACGCAGTATTTT	CASSLGERTDTQYF
TRBV4-2	.	TRBJ1-5	.	TGTGCCAGCAGCCAAGATGGGGCCAGGGATTGGTCCGATGGCAATCAGCCCCAGCATTTT	CASSQDGARDWSDGNQPQHF